One and the same sample provided the 21 T cell receptor beta chains below, sequenced in a study of control samples from healthy donors and cancer patients. The method was immunoSEQ multiplex PCR; TCRdb's version includes in-frame clones alone and lacks a portion of them. This table holds over 150,000 clones, less than 95% found once. Source material: PBMCs. The receptors were sampled from a man in his sixties with colorectal cancer.

This chain uses TRBV27 with TRBJ1-2; a weak D match, TRBD1 (6 bases). Germline-derived CDR1 and CDR2 are MNHEY and SMNVEV (reference sequence). Trimming shortened V by 6 bases and J by 2 bases, and 10 bases separated the two germline ends. This CDR3 region has 13 residues. The CDR3 is CASSPTGNYGYTF. The CDR3 bases are TGTGCCAGCAGCCCCACAGGGAACTATGGCTACACCTTC.

This clone has just one count. The CDR3 region has the DNA TGTGCCATCAGTGGTGGACAGTACCAAGAGACCCAGTACTTC. Its protein is CAISGGQYQETQYF. This chain connects TRBV10-3 to TRBJ2-5, with D perhaps matching TRBD1 (6 bases). The V end was cut by 4 bases, the J end by 0 bases, with 9 bases between. The CDR3 sequence is 14 residues long. The germline V gene encodes CDR1 ENHRY and CDR2 SYGVKD.

V usage is TRBV11-3 and J usage is TRBJ2-2; TRBD1 matches 7 bases. V lost 6 bases, J lost 4 bases, and 5 bases stayed unmatched. Germline lookup yields CDR1 SGHNT and CDR2 YENEEA. This CDR3 comprises 14 residues. The chain's CDR3 is CASSRTGATGELFF. The CDR3 nucleotides read TGTGCCAGCAGTAGGACAGGAGCCACCGGGGAGCTGTTTTTT.

This clone appeared a few times. The rearrangement links TRBV5-1 to TRBJ1-1, with TRBD1 identical over 8 bases. V lost 6 bases and J lost 1; bases outside the gene matches: 5. The germline CDR1 and CDR2 sequences are SGHRS and YFSETQ. The CDR3 extends over 14 amino acids. The CDR3 DNA is TGCGCCAGCACTCAGGGGGCAAGGAACACTGAAGCTTTCTTT. Translation: CASTQGARNTEAFF.

This chain joins TRBV5-1 and TRBJ2-5; 11 nucleotides align to TRBD1. The CDR3 sequence is 17 residues long. J lost 6 bases, V lost 4 bases, and 14 bases had no gene match. Germline V gene data show CDR1 as SGHRS and CDR2 as YFSETQ. The CDR3 coding sequence is TGCGCCAGCAGCCCACCGATAGGGACAGGGGGGGAAAAGACCCAGTACTTC. Its protein is CASSPPIGTGGEKTQYF.

This chain connects TRBV7-9 to TRBJ2-7; D is tentatively TRBD1 or TRBD2 (6 bases each). Germline CDR1 is SEHNR and CDR2 is FQNEAQ (reference sequence). This CDR3 has 16 residues. The ends were cut back, 1 base at V and 3 bases at J, with 16 bases in the middle. CDR3 in DNA: TGTGCCAGCAGCTTAGTAGTAGGGGGGCAGAGCTACGAGCAGTACTTC. It codes for CASSLVVGGQSYEQYF.

The CDR3 DNA sequence: TGTGCCAGCAGCCCTGGACAGGGGGCAATGGGCTACACCTTC. This translates into CASSPGQGAMGYTF. The V and J genes are TRBV5-6 and TRBJ1-2, with 11 positions matching TRBD1. The V gene's germline CDR1 is SGHDT and CDR2 YYEEEE. CDR3 length equals 14 residues. The V segment lost 4 bases and the J segment 8 bases; nucleotides outside the gene matches: 7. Variable domain in full (rest from reference TRBV5-6 and TRBJ1-2): DAGVTQSPTHLIKTRGQQVTLRCSPKSGHDTVSWYQQALGQGPQFIFQYYEEEERQRGNFPDRFSGHQFPNYSSELNVNALLLGDSALYLCASSPGQGAMGYTFGSGTRLTVV.

The rearrangement joins TRBV5-4 to TRBJ1-2; 8 bases are a match to TRBD1. Trimming took 4 bases from V and 4 from J; bases not matched to a gene: 3. This CDR3 contains 13 residues. Germline CDR1 is SGHNT and CDR2 is YYREEE (reference sequence). CDR3 sequence reads: CASSPGQGYGYTF. CDR3 sequence (DNA): TGTGCCAGCAGCCCCGGACAGGGCTATGGCTACACCTTC.

The genes are TRBV28 and TRBJ1-4, with TRBD1 matching over 9 bases. Germline V gives CDR1 MDHEN, CDR2 SYDVKM. Trimming removed 9 bases from V and 7 bases from J; junction bases left unmatched: 3. This CDR3 is built from 12 residues. The CDR3 nucleotides are TGTGCCAGTAAGACAGGGGGTGAAAAACTGTTTTTT. Its translation is CASKTGGEKLFF.

There are a few counts of this clone. Other DNA sequences in this specimen translate into the identical CDR3. The chain uses TRBV18 and TRBJ2-2; the match to TRBD1 covers 7 bases. This CDR3 is built from 15 residues. CDR1 KGHSH and CDR2 LQKENI come from the germline V gene. Trimming cost V 3 bases and J 1 base; bases outside gene matches: 2. CDR3 protein: CASSPGTENTGELFF. CDR3 in DNA: TGTGCCAGCTCACCCGGGACAGAGAACACCGGGGAGCTGTTTTTT.

The chain combines TRBV2 with TRBJ2-7; TRBD1 might be the D (6 bases). The CDR3 totals 14 residues. The V end lost 5 bases, the J end lost 2 bases, and 13 bases lay between the germline ends. Germline lookup yields CDR1 SNHLY and CDR2 FYNNEI. The chain's CDR3 is CASSTGQPTYEQYF. CDR3 nucleotide sequence: TGTGCCAGCAGTACAGGACAGCCCACCTACGAGCAGTACTTC.

J is TRBJ2-5 and V is TRBV15, with D unresolved. Trimming left V 1 base short and J 0 bases short, with 12 bases between. This CDR3 contains 16 residues. From germline, CDR1 is LNHNV and CDR2 YYDKDF (reference sequence). The CDR3 here is CATSRVASSNQETQYF. CDR3 DNA sequence: TGTGCCACCAGCAGAGTTGCTAGTTCGAACCAAGAGACCCAGTACTTC.

This clone appeared once. The gene calls are TRBV6-5 and TRBJ1-2, with 8 nucleotides matching TRBD1. The V gene's germline CDR1 is MNHEY and CDR2 SVGAGI. The V segment lost 2 bases and the J segment 1 base; nucleotides outside the gene matches: 3. The CDR3 covers 15 residues. The DNA of the CDR3 is TGTGCCAGCAGTTACGGACAGGGAGGTAACTATGGCTACACCTTC. Translation: CASSYGQGGNYGYTF.

The chain is built from TRBV9 and TRBJ2-7; 8 positions match TRBD2. With V trimmed by 4 bases and J by 1 base, 7 bases remained unmatched. CDR3 length equals 15 residues. The germline gives CDR1 SGDLS, CDR2 YYNGEE. The CDR3 region is CASSPSGGRSYEQYF. The CDR3 DNA follows: TGTGCCAGCAGCCCGTCGGGGGGGCGGTCCTACGAGCAGTACTTC.

The V call is TRBV11-2, the J call TRBJ2-3; weak D call: TRBD2 (6 bases). Germline lookup yields CDR1 SGHAT and CDR2 FQNNGV. Trimming cost V 1 base and J 4 bases, with 12 bases left between them. The CDR3 consists of 15 residues. The CDR3 spells CASSLVGGGADTQYF. The CDR3 DNA sequence: TGTGCCAGCAGCTTAGTCGGGGGAGGTGCAGATACGCAGTATTTT.

This chain links TRBV5-1 with TRBJ2-7, with D perhaps TRBD2 (6 bases). The CDR3 length is 14 residues. CDR1 and CDR2 from the germline V gene are SGHRS and YFSETQ. V lost 4 bases and J 5 bases, leaving 16 bases between the germline ends. The CDR3 is CASSTGVGVNEQYF. As DNA, the CDR3 is TGCGCCAGCAGCACGGGGGTGGGCGTAAACGAGCAGTACTTC.

The V gene is TRBV19, the J gene TRBJ1-6, with 10 bases matching TRBD1. With V trimmed by 5 bases and J by 7 bases, 8 bases remained unmatched. The V gene's germline CDR1 is LNHDA and CDR2 SQIVND (reference sequence). CDR3 length equals 16 residues. CDR3 region: CASSFTDRGGNSPLHF. CDR3 bases: TGTGCCAGTAGTTTTACGGACAGGGGGGGGAATTCACCCCTCCACTTT.

This clone occurred once. The rearrangement joins TRBV2 to TRBJ1-3; no definite D call. V lost 1 base and J 4 bases, leaving 11 bases between the germline ends. The CDR3 has 15 amino acids. CDR1 is SNHLY, CDR2 FYNNEI, per germline. The CDR3 DNA is TGTGCCAGCAGTGAAGACACTGCCACCGGAAACACCATATATTTT. It translates to CASSEDTATGNTIYF.

V is TRBV12-3 or TRBV12-4 and J is TRBJ2-1; a possible D gene is TRBD1 (6 bases). The CDR3 is 12 residues long. V shed 6 bases and J shed 7 bases, with 10 bases lying between them. Here the CDR3 DNA reads TGTGCCAGCAGCCCACAGGGTAATGAGCAGTTCTTC. The encoded protein is CASSPQGNEQFF.

This sequence joins TRBV19 and TRBJ1-1, with TRBD1 matching 10 bases. In germline, CDR1 is LNHDA, CDR2 SQIVND (reference sequence). Trimming at V came to 5 bases and at J to 3 bases, leaving 15 bases not matched to a gene. The CDR3 extends over 18 amino acids. The CDR3 sequence is CASSPFGQGEVDYTEAFF. The CDR3 bases are TGTGCCAGTAGTCCGTTCGGACAGGGGGAAGTGGATTACACTGAAGCTTTCTTT.

V gene TRBV15 combines with J gene TRBJ2-5; 7 nucleotides align to TRBD2. Germline V gene sequence: CDR1 LNHNV, CDR2 YYDKDF (reference sequence). Trimming took 2 bases from V and 5 from J; bases not matched to a gene: 5. The CDR3 consists of 14 residues. Here the CDR3 reads CATSRPSGEETQYF. As DNA, the CDR3 is TGTGCCACCAGCAGACCCAGCGGGGAGGAGACCCAGTACTTC. The entire variable domain, with the rest obtained from reference TRBV15 and TRBJ2-5, is as follows: DAMVIQNPRYQVTQFGKPVTLSCSQTLNHNVMYWYQQKSSQAPKLLFHYYDKDFNNEADTPDNFQSRRPNTSFCFLDIRSPGLGDTAMYLCATSRPSGEETQYFGPGTRLLVL.